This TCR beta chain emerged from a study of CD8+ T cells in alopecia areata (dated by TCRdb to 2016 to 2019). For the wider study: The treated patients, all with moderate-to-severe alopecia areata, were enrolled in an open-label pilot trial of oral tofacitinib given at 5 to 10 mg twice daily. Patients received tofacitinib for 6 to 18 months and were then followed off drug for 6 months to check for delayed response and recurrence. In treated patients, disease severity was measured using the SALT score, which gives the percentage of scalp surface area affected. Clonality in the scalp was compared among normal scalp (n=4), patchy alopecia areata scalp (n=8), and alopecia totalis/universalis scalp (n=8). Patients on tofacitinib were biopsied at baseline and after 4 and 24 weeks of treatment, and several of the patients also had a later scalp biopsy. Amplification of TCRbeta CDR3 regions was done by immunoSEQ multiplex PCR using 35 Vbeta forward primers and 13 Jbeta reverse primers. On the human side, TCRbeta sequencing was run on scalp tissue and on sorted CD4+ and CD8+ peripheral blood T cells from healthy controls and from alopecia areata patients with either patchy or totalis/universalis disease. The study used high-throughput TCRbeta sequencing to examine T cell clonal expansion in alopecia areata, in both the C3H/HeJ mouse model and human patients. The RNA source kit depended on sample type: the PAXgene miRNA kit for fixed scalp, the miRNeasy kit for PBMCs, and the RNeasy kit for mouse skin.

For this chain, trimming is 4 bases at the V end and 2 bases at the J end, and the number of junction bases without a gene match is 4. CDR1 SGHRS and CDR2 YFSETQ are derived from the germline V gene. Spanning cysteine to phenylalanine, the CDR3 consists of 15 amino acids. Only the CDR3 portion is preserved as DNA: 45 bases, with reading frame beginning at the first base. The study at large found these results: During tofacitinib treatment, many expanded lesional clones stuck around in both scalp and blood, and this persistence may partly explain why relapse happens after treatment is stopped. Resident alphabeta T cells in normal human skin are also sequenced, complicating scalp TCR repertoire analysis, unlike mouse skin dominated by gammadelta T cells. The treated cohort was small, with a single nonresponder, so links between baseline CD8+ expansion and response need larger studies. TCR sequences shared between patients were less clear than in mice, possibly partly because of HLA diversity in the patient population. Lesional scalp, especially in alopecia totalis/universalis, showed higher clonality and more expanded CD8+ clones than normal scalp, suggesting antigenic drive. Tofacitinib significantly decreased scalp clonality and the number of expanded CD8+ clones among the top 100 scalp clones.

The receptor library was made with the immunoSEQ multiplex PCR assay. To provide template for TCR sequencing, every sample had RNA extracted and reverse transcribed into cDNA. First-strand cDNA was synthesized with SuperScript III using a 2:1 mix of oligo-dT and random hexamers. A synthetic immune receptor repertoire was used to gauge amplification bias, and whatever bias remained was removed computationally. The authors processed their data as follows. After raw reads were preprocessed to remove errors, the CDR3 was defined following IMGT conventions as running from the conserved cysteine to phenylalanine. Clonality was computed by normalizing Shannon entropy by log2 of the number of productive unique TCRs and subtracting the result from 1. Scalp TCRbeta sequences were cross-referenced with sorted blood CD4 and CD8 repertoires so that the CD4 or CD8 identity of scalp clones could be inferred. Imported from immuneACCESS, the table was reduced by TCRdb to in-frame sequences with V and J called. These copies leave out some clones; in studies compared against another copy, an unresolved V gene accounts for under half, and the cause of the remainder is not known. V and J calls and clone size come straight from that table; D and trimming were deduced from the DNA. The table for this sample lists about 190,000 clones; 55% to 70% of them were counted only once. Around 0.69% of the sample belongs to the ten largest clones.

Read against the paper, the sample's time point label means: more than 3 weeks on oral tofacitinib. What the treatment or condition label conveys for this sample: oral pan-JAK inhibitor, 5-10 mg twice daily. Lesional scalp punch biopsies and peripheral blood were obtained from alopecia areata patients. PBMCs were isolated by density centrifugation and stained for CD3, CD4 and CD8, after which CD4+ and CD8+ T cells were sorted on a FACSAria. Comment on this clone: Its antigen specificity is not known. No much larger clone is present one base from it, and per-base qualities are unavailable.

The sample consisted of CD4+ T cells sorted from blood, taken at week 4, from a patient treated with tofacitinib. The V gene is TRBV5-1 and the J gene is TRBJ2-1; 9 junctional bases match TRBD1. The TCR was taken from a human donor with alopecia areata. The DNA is TGCGCCAGCAGCCCACAGGGGGCCACCTACAATGAGCAGTTCTTC. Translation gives CASSPQGATYNEQFF.